This note documents a single T cell receptor beta chain sequence. Its specificity is unknown. This record belongs to a study of T cell responses to AZD1222 COVID-19 vaccine. General study points: The donors showed a predominance of white British ancestry and of females, with possible underestimation of clonal diversity. Recipients of two AZD1222 doses showed rising Spike-specific TCR breadth and depth. At 160-218 and 743-854, vaccine-associated CD4 TCRs were dominant, and they spanned spike. Sampled repertoires all dated from after the peak T cell response.

Per the germline V gene, CDR1 is SGDLS and CDR2 is YYNGEE. Trimming pared 3 bases from V and 0 bases from J, leaving 21 bases between. This CDR3 is built from 18 residues. Measured with immunoSEQ multiplex PCR; TCRdb has only the in-frame clones, and not every one. Of 95,000 to 130,000 clones in the sample, over 75% were seen once. The chain couples TRBV9 to TRBJ1-2, with D possibly being TRBD1 (6 bases). The receptor comes from an adult in good health. Sequencing used peripheral blood, obtained on day 0 of MenACWY control vaccination. DNA of the CDR3: TGTGCCAGCAGCGGACCTGGGGTGGCAGGGGAATCTAACTATGGCTACACCTTC. It specifies CASSGPGVAGESNYGYTF.